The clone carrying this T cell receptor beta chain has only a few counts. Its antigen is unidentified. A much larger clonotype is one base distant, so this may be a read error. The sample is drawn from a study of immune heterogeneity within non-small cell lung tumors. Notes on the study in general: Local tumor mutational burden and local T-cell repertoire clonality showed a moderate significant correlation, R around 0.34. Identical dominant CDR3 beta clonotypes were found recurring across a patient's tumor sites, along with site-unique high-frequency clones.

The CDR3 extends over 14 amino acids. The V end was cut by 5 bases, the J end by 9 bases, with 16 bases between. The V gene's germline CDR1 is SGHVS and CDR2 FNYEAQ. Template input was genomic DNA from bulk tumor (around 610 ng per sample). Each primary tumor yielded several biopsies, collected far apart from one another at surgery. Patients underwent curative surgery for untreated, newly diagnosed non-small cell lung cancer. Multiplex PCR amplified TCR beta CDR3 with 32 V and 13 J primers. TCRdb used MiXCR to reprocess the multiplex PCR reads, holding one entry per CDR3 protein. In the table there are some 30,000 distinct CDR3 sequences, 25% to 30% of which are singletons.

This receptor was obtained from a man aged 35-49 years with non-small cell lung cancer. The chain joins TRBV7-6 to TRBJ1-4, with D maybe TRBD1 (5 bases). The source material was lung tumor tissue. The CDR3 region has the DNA TGTGCCAGCAGCGTTACAGGTCCGAATAAAAAACTGTTTTTT. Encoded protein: CASSVTGPNKKLFF.